This TCR beta chain appears in the sequencing data of a study of Ad26.COV2.S vaccination and SARS-CoV-2 variants (dated by TCRdb to about 2021). Study-level background: TCRbeta repertoire sequencing served as the tool for gauging how specific and how broad the SARS-CoV-2-reactive T cell receptors were following Ad26.COV2.S vaccination. A total of roughly 32 samples were included in the TCR-sequenced set, comprising some 20 Ad26.COV2.S vaccine recipients, 5 placebo recipients and 8 SARS-CoV-2 convalescent individuals.

The immunoSEQ Assay was the method used to sequence TCRbeta CDR3 regions. After extraction, genomic DNA underwent amplification by bias-controlled multiplex PCR, followed by high-throughput sequencing. Regarding the original processing steps: To quantify the absolute abundance of every unique TCRbeta CDR3 region, sequences were collapsed and filtered. T cell fraction was estimated by normalizing TCRbeta template counts to usable DNA, which was measured by amplifying reference genes present in all nucleated cells. Repertoire TCRs were annotated as SARS-CoV-2-specific when V gene, CDR3 amino acid sequence and J gene were exactly matched to a known reactive TCR set. The reference SARS-CoV-2 TCR set came from MIRA and was filtered for enrichment in COVID-19-positive ImmuneCODE repertoires, removing public or cross-reactive TCRs. Using the MIRA antigens, annotated TCRs were further analysed by specific ORF or by position within an ORF. Depth was the summed frequency of annotated unique rearrangements, while breadth was defined as annotated unique rearrangements over total unique productive rearrangements. Two-sided Wilcoxon rank-sum tests were used to compare TCR breadth between groups. What TCRdb holds here is the immuneACCESS table cut down to in-frame rearrangements. Part of the clones is not present; checked against another copy, under half of the missing clones reflect an unresolved V gene, and the others are unexplained. That table supplies the V and J calls and clone size; D and trimming were determined from the DNA. The sample records approximately 400,000 clones, around 90% of which are singletons. Roughly 3.9% of the sample lies in the top ten.

For this chain, trimming is 3 bases at the V end and 4 bases at the J end, and the number of junction bases without a gene match is 5. CDR1 and CDR2 are drawn from the germline V gene: MGHRA, YSYEKL. The CDR3 runs 15 amino acids, cysteine and phenylalanine included. Here the CDR3 DNA is all that survives: 45 bases in frame from base 1. General study outcomes and caveats: After vaccination, spike-specific CD8+ and CD4+ T cell responses were reported to show substantial breadth. Non-spike TCR breadth was comparable between vaccine and placebo recipients, consistent with the vaccine containing only spike. According to the authors, total T cell responses may have been underestimated by the TCR breadth and depth analyses. Compared with placebo recipients, Ad26.COV2.S recipients showed higher spike-specific TCR breadth (P = 0.0014).

This clone was observed a single time. The antigen it recognizes is unknown. No much larger clone exists at a distance of one base, and base qualities are not known. The intended sense of this specimen's time point label: individuals recovered from natural SARS-CoV-2 infection. The clonotype comes from a human donor who had recovered from COVID-19. This sequence uses TRBV4-1 and TRBJ2-5; 10 nucleotides in the junction match TRBD2. The source was peripheral blood, collected after recovery from COVID-19. The nucleotide sequence is given as TGCGCCAGCAGCCAGTCTAGCGGGGGAGGAGAGACCCAGTACTTC. It specifies CASSQSSGGGETQYF.